The 23 T cell receptor beta chains below all came from one sample that was sequenced in a study of T cell repertoires and Cas9 in healthy adults. Repertoires were generated with immunoSEQ multiplex PCR, while TCRdb's copy carries only in-frame clones and drops some. The table lists some 14,000 clones, around 90% of them singletons, with around 1.9% in the top ten. Sequenced input: Tregs (CD4+, CD25+, CD127-, CD137-, CD154-) from PBMCs; culture status not recorded. The receptors shown here come from a human donor in good health.

J is TRBJ1-6 and V is TRBV10-3, with D uncertain. Deletions cut 1 base from V and 5 bases from J, with 6 bases between. There are 14 residues in the CDR3. CDR1 and CDR2 from the germline V gene are ENHRY and SYGVKD. CDR3 amino acids: CAISEYGNNSPLHF. The CDR3 DNA reads as TGTGCCATCAGTGAGTACGGAAATAATTCACCCCTCCACTTT.

This chain uses TRBV7-9 with TRBJ2-3; no reliable D call. With 6 bases removed from V and 6 bases from J, the gap between germline ends came to 10 bases. CDR1 and CDR2 from the germline V gene are SEHNR and FQNEAQ (reference sequence). This CDR3 comprises 12 residues. The CDR3 region is CASRQEGDTQYF. DNA for the CDR3: TGTGCCAGCAGACAAGAAGGCGATACGCAGTATTTT.

This clone has only one observation. The J gene is TRBJ1-6, the V gene TRBV19; possibly TRBD1 for D (5 bases). Germline V gives CDR1 LNHDA, CDR2 SQIVND (reference sequence). The CDR3 runs to 16 residues. V lost 6 bases and J 7 bases, leaving 19 bases between the germline ends. CDR3 in amino acids: CASSTLGVLGNSPLHF. Here the CDR3 DNA reads TGTGCCAGTAGCACTCTGGGGGTACTCGGGAATTCACCCCTCCACTTT.

The chain couples TRBV19 to TRBJ2-7; 7 nucleotides match TRBD1. The germline CDR1 and CDR2 sequences are LNHDA and SQIVND (reference sequence). The CDR3 consists of 14 residues. V trimming: 5 bases; J trimming: 5 bases; junction bases outside the gene matches: 9. CDR3: CASSLRGINHEQYF. CDR3 sequence (DNA): TGTGCCAGTAGTCTCAGGGGGATAAACCACGAGCAGTACTTC.

The chain employs TRBV5-1 and TRBJ2-3; 7 bases agree with TRBD1. The CDR3 runs to 15 residues. Germline V lookup: CDR1 SGHRS, CDR2 YFSETQ. The V segment lost 2 bases and the J segment 3 bases; nucleotides outside the gene matches: 6. The CDR3 nucleotides are TGCGCCAGCAGCTTAGGGGGCAGGGAAACAGATACGCAGTATTTT. It codes for CASSLGGRETDTQYF.

V and J are TRBV2 and TRBJ2-5; D not certain. Germline V CDR1 and CDR2: SNHLY, FYNNEI. Deletions cut 6 bases from V and 1 base from J, with 9 bases between. CDR3 size: 13 residues. CDR3 sequence (DNA): TGTGCCAGCAGGGACCCACTCCAAGAGACCCAGTACTTC. Its protein is CASRDPLQETQYF.

The chain has TRBV18 and TRBJ1-5, with 8 bases fitting TRBD1. The junction had 15 bases not matched to a gene; V was cut back by 6 bases and J by 2 bases. Germline lookup yields CDR1 KGHSH and CDR2 LQKENI. The CDR3 contains 18 residues. CDR3 nucleotides: TGTGCCAGCTCCCCGACGGGACAGGACCCTTTGGGCAATCAGCCCCAGCATTTT. This encodes CASSPTGQDPLGNQPQHF.

The chain employs TRBV6-1 and TRBJ1-6, with TRBD1 as a possible D gene (5 bases). The CDR3 is 14 residues long. Germline V gene lookup returns CDR1 MNHNS and CDR2 SASEGT. Trimming took off 6 bases at V and 4 bases at J, with 10 bases between the two ends. The CDR3 here is CASSIREYNSPLHF. The CDR3 nucleotides read TGTGCCAGCAGCATCAGGGAGTATAATTCACCCCTCCACTTT.

The chain couples TRBV11-3 to TRBJ2-1; D gene uncertain. The CDR3 totals 15 residues. V was shortened by 0 bases and J by 2 bases, with 8 bases between the two germline ends. Germline CDR1 SGHNT, CDR2 YENEEA. CDR3 region: CASSLDGFTYNEQFF. CDR3 nucleotides: TGTGCCAGCAGCTTAGATGGGTTTACCTACAATGAGCAGTTCTTC.

The V and J genes are TRBV18 and TRBJ1-2, with a weak D call TRBD1 (6 bases). The germline V gene encodes CDR1 KGHSH and CDR2 LQKENI. CDR3 length: 14 amino acids. The ends were cut back, 8 bases at V and 4 bases at J, with 17 bases in the middle. CDR3: CASGDNLDRYGYTF. The DNA for the CDR3 is TGTGCCAGCGGGGACAATCTTGATCGCTATGGCTACACCTTC.

V and J are TRBV19 and TRBJ2-1; 10 bases match TRBD2. This CDR3 has 15 amino acids. Germline CDR1 reads LNHDA; CDR2 reads SQIVND (reference sequence). The V and J ends lost 4 bases and 8 bases, in that order; junction bases with no gene match: 8. The chain's CDR3 is CASSSPAGGLYEQFF. The CDR3 DNA reads TGTGCCAGTAGTAGTCCAGCGGGGGGGCTATATGAGCAGTTCTTC.

V gene TRBV19 combines with J gene TRBJ2-4; 7 nucleotides match TRBD1. Germline assignment: CDR1 LNHDA and CDR2 SQIVND (reference sequence). There are 13 residues in the CDR3. V shed 4 bases and J 7 bases; nucleotides not matched to a gene: 4. The CDR3 DNA follows: TGTGCCAGTAGTACCGACAGGGCGAACATTCAGTACTTC. It encodes CASSTDRANIQYF. Full variable domain (remainder filled in from reference TRBV19 and TRBJ2-4): DGGITQSPKYLFRKEGQNVTLSCEQNLNHDAMYWYRQDPGQGLRLIYYSQIVNDFQKGDIAEGYSVSREKKESFPLTVTSAQKNPTAFYLCASSTDRANIQYFGAGTRLSVL.

The chain is built from TRBV5-1 and TRBJ1-5; 8 bases are a match to TRBD1. The V and J ends lost 4 bases and 0 bases, in that order; junction bases with no gene match: 12. The CDR3 runs to 18 residues. Germline-derived CDR1 and CDR2 are SGHRS and YFSETQ. The CDR3 DNA reads as TGCGCCAGCAGCCTGAAAGGGGCAGGGGGCCTTAGCAATCAGCCCCAGCATTTT. Protein sequence: CASSLKGAGGLSNQPQHF.

This rearrangement joins TRBV6-6 to TRBJ1-2; D gene uncertain. This CDR3 contains 11 residues. V dropped 2 bases and J dropped 2 bases, with 0 bases sitting between them. CDR1 and CDR2 (germline): MNHNY, SVGAGI (reference sequence). In DNA, the CDR3 is TGTGCCAGCAGTTACAACTATGGCTACACCTTC. Translation: CASSYNYGYTF.

This clone has only one observation. V and J are TRBV5-1 and TRBJ2-7; unclear D gene. CDR3 length equals 14 residues. The V end lost 0 bases, the J end lost 2 bases, and 9 bases lay between the germline ends. Germline CDR1 SGHRS, CDR2 YFSETQ. As DNA, the CDR3 is TGCGCCAGCAGCTTGGCTACGTTCACCTACGAGCAGTACTTC. Amino acid sequence: CASSLATFTYEQYF.

This rearrangement joins TRBV30 to TRBJ1-1; D is ambiguous. The CDR3 spans 15 residues. Germline V gene data show CDR1 as GTSNPN and CDR2 as SVGIG (reference sequence). The V gene lost 2 bases and the J gene lost 3 bases, with 16 bases spanning the gap. The DNA of the CDR3 is TGTGCCTGGAGTCCCCAGCTAGTAGTGTACACTGAAGCTTTCTTT. It yields the protein CAWSPQLVVYTEAFF.

As regards this clone: This CDR3 is also generated by other DNA sequences in the sample. This rearrangement joins TRBV7-2 to TRBJ2-2; 12 bases agree with TRBD1. The trim removed 5 bases at V and 8 bases at J, leaving 6 bases unmatched. The germline gives CDR1 SGHTA, CDR2 FQGNSA. This CDR3 contains 15 residues. CDR3 sequence reads: CASSRDRGLSGELFF. CDR3 nucleotides: TGTGCCAGCAGCAGGGACAGGGGGCTTTCTGGGGAGCTGTTTTTT.

The rearrangement uses TRBV10-2 and TRBJ2-2, with 10 bases aligning to TRBD2. J gave up 1 base and V 8 bases, and 4 bases lay outside the gene matches. Germline V gives CDR1 WSHSY, CDR2 SAAADI. The CDR3 length is 15 residues. The CDR3 region has the DNA TGCGCCAGCCTCCCTAGCGGGGGGAACACCGGGGAGCTGTTTTTT. It is translated as CASLPSGGNTGELFF.

This chain joins TRBV2 and TRBJ2-2; D ambiguous. Germline V gives CDR1 SNHLY, CDR2 FYNNEI. V shed 9 bases and J shed 4 bases, with 12 bases lying between them. CDR3 length equals 13 residues. The CDR3 nucleotides are TGTGCCAGTGTTGCCCTACCCACCGGGGAGCTGTTTTTT. Its translation is CASVALPTGELFF.

The chain carries TRBV25-1 and TRBJ2-5; 9 nucleotides agree with TRBD1. The CDR3 has 16 amino acids. Trimming took 1 base from V and 4 from J; bases not matched to a gene: 7. Per the germline V gene, CDR1 is MGHDK and CDR2 is SYGVNS. CDR3 region: CASSEFGQGIGETQYF. In DNA, the CDR3 is TGTGCCAGCAGTGAATTCGGACAGGGGATCGGAGAGACCCAGTACTTC. Looking up the rest from reference TRBV25-1 and TRBJ2-5 gives the full variable domain: EADIYQTPRYLVIGTGKKITLECSQTMGHDKMYWYQQDPGMELHLIHYSYGVNSTEKGDLSSESTVSRIRTEHFPLTLESARPSHTSQYLCASSEFGQGIGETQYFGPGTRLLVL.

The chain is built from TRBV21-1 and TRBJ1-5; the table's D call, TRBD1, has no DNA check behind it. TRBV21-1 counts as a pseudogene. This CDR3 comprises 14 residues. DNA of the CDR3: TGTGCCAGCAGCGGACAGGGAAGCAATCAGCCCCAGCATTTT. This gives the protein CASSGQGSNQPQHF.

This rearrangement joins TRBV5-1 to TRBJ2-3; D may be TRBD1 (7 bases). Trimming shortened V by 0 bases and J by 1 base, and 12 bases separated the two germline ends. Germline CDR1 and CDR2: SGHRS and YFSETQ. This CDR3 is built from 16 residues. The CDR3, as DNA: TGCGCCAGCAGCTTGGCAGGGGGGATGGGCACAGATACGCAGTATTTT. Residues: CASSLAGGMGTDTQYF.

The chain combines TRBV18 with TRBJ1-3; D unresolved. The germline V gene has CDR1 KGHSH and CDR2 LQKENI. The CDR3 is 16 amino acids. Trimming took 5 bases from V and 3 from J, leaving 17 bases between them. The CDR3 bases are TGTGCCAGCTCAATAGGGCGGGAAGGCTTTGGAAACACCATATATTTT. This translates into CASSIGREGFGNTIYF.